This T cell receptor beta chain is from a study of Ad26.COV2.S vaccination and SARS-CoV-2 variants. Looked up from germline, CDR1 is SGHTA and CDR2 is FQGNSA. The CDR3 loop spans 15 amino acids. The J segment lost 0 bases and the V segment lost 5 bases, leaving 6 bases of the junction unmatched. Findings and limits, study-wide: Total T cell responses may have been underestimated by the TCR breadth and depth analyses. Breadth measured for non-spike TCRs was similar across vaccine and placebo recipients.

Sequencing used immunoSEQ multiplex PCR; TCRdb keeps in-frame clones, though not all of them. There are roughly 92,000 clones in the sample; approximately 77% occur only once, and about 16% lies in the top ten. About this clone itself: Its antigen is not identified.

The chain couples TRBV7-2 to TRBJ2-7, with 8 bases matching TRBD2. This receptor was obtained from a human donor who had recovered from COVID-19. Specimen: peripheral blood, collected after recovery from COVID-19. The CDR3 here is CASSLITSGSYEQYF. CDR3 DNA sequence: TGTGCCAGCAGCCTCATCACTAGCGGCTCCTACGAGCAGTACTTC.